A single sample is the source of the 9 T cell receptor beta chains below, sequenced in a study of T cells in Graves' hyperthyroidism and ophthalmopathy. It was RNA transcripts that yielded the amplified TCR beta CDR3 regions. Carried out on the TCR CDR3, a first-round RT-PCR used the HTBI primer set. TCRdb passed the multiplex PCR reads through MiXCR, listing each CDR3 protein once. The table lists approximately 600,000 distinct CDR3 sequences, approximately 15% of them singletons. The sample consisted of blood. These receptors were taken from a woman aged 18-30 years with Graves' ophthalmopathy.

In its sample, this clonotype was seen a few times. The CDR3 coding sequence is TGTGCCAGCAGCGGTCCAGGGGGAGGTGAAAAACTGTTTTTT. Residues: CASSGPGGGEKLFF. V and J are TRBV9 and TRBJ1-4; 7 bases are a match to TRBD1. The CDR3 has 14 amino acids. Germline CDR1 reads SGDLS; CDR2 reads YYNGEE. The V segment lost 3 bases and the J segment 7 bases; nucleotides outside the gene matches: 6.

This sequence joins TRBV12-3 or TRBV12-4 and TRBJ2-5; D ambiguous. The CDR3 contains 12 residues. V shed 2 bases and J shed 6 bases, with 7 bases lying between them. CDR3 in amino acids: CASSLLEQTQYF. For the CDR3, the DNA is TGTGCCAGCAGTTTACTCGAACAGACCCAGTACTTC.

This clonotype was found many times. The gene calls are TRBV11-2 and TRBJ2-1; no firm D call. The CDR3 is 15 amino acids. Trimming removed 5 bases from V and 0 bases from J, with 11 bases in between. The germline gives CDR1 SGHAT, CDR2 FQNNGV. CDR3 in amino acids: CASSPGASSYNEQFF. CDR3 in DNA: TGTGCCAGCAGCCCTGGCGCTAGCTCCTACAATGAGCAGTTCTTC.

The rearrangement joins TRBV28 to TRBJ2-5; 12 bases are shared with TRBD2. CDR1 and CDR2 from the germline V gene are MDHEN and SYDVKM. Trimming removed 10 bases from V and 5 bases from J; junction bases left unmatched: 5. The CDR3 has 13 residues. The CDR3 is CAIGTSGYETQYF. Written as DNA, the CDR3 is TGTGCCATCGGGACTAGCGGGTACGAGACCCAGTACTTC.

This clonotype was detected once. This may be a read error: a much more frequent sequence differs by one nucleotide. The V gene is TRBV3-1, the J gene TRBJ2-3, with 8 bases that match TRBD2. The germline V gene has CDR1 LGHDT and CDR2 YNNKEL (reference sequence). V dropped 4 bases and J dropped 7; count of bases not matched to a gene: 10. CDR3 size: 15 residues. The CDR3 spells CASSRQRELINTQYF. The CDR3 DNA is TGTGCCAGCAGCCGACAGCGGGAGCTCATAAATACGCAGTATTTT.

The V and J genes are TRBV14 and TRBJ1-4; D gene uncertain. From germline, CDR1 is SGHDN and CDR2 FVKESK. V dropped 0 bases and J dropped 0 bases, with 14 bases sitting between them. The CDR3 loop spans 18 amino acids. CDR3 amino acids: CASSQDRPGPTTNEKLFF. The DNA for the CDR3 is TGTGCCAGCAGCCAAGATAGACCCGGGCCGACAACTAATGAAAAACTGTTTTTT.

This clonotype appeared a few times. CDR3 region: CASGLVLRGLSEQFF. The CDR3 coding sequence is TGTGCTAGTGGTTTGGTACTAAGGGGATTGAGTGAGCAGTTCTTC. The rearrangement links TRBV12-5 to TRBJ2-1; D is possibly TRBD1 (5 bases). V gave up 0 bases and J gave up 9 bases, with 15 bases separating them. Germline V CDR1 and CDR2: LGHNT, FRNRAP. This CDR3 comprises 15 residues. The full variable domain, completed using reference TRBV12-5 and TRBJ2-1, is DARVTQTPRHKVTEMGQEVTMRCQPILGHNTVFWYRQTMMQGLELLAYFRNRAPLDDSGMPKDRFSAEMPDATLATLKIQPSEPRDSAVYFCASGLVLRGLSEQFFGPGTRLTVL.

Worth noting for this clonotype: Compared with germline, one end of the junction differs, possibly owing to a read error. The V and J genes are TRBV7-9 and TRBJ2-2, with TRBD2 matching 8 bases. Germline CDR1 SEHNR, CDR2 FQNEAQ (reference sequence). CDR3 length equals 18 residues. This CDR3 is CASSLEGLGAPNTGELSF. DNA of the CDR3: TGTGCCAGCAGCTTAGAGGGACTAGGGGCCCCGAACACCGGGGAGCTGTCTTTT. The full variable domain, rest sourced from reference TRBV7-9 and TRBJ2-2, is DTGVSQNPRHKITKRGQNVTFRCDPISEHNRLYWYRQTLGQGPEFLTYFQNEAQLEKSRLLSDRFSAERPKGSFSTLEIQRTEQGDSAMYLCASSLEGLGAPNTGELSFGEGSRLTVL.

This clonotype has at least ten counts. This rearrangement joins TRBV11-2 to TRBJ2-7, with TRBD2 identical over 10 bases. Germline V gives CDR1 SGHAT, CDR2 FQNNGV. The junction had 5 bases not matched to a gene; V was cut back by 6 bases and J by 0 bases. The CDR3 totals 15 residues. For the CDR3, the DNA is TGTGCCAGCAGATCGACTAGCGGGTTCTCCTACGAGCAGTACTTC. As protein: CASRSTSGFSYEQYF.